A single sample gave rise to the 17 T cell receptor beta chains below, sequenced in a study of T-cell memory formation after mild COVID-19. TCRdb re-analysed the 5' RACE reads in MiXCR, keeping a single row per CDR3 protein. The sample contains more than 250,000 distinct CDR3 sequences, 15% to 20% of which appear only once. What was sequenced was PBMCs or a T cell subset sorted from them (not recorded which). These receptors were obtained from a man younger than 35 who had mild COVID-19 (a few samples of this study predate the infection). Cell type and time point are not known.

This clonotype has a handful of counts. The rearrangement uses TRBV24-1 and TRBJ2-1; 7 nucleotides line up with TRBD2. The length of the CDR3 is 17 residues. Per the germline V gene, CDR1 is KGHDR and CDR2 is SFDVKD. V was clipped by 3 bases and J by 4 bases; unmatched bases: 11. The CDR3 spells CATSDRISGASYNEQFF. DNA for the CDR3: TGTGCCACCAGTGATAGGATAAGCGGGGCGTCATACAATGAGCAGTTCTTC.

CDR3 loop: CASSPKYEQYV. DNA of the CDR3: TGTGCCAGCAGCCCGAAATACGAGCAGTACGTC. The rearrangement uses TRBV2 and TRBJ2-7; D call uncertain. The germline V gene encodes CDR1 SNHLY and CDR2 FYNNEI. The CDR3 extends over 11 amino acids. Trimming shortened V by 6 bases and J by 4 bases, and 7 bases separated the two germline ends.

The chain joins TRBV7-3 to TRBJ2-3; the match to TRBD2 covers 8 bases. J gave up 2 bases and V 6 bases, and 7 bases lay outside the gene matches. The germline V gene has CDR1 SGHTA and CDR2 FQGTGA. The CDR3 covers 15 residues. The CDR3 nucleotides are TGTGCCAGCAGGCCGAGCGGGGGAGTCACAGATACGCAGTATTTT. Translated: CASRPSGGVTDTQYF.

The V gene is TRBV7-3, the J gene TRBJ2-5, with D perhaps matching TRBD1 (6 bases). Trimming shortened V by 5 bases and J by 4 bases, and 26 bases separated the two germline ends. The CDR3 has 18 residues. The V gene's germline CDR1 is SGHTA and CDR2 FQGTGA. The CDR3 protein is CASSRSGLARDTTETQYF. In nucleotides, the CDR3 is TGTGCCAGCAGCCGGTCCGGCCTTGCGAGGGACACTACAGAGACCCAGTACTTC.

This clonotype was observed a handful of times. The chain has TRBV28 and TRBJ2-7, with unresolved D. The germline V gene encodes CDR1 MDHEN and CDR2 SYDVKM. V gave up 3 bases and J gave up 1 base, with 7 bases separating them. The CDR3 contains 13 residues. This CDR3 reads CASSFGHSYEQYV. DNA of the CDR3: TGTGCCAGCAGTTTCGGGCATTCCTACGAGCAGTACGTC.

In its sample, this clonotype was seen a few times. The chain joins TRBV12-3 or TRBV12-4 to TRBJ1-1, with D perhaps TRBD1 (5 bases). Trimming removed 5 bases at V and 1 base at J, with 17 bases between. The CDR3 is made up of 16 amino acids. CDR3 in DNA: TGTGCCAGCAGTCCATACAGGTGGGCGCGGAACACTGAAGCTTTCTTT. Amino acids: CASSPYRWARNTEAFF.

V and J are TRBV25-1 and TRBJ2-5, with D hard to call. CDR3 length equals 14 residues. Between the trimmed V and J ends, which lost 3 bases and 0 bases, there was a span of 8 bases. The germline V gene encodes CDR1 MGHDK and CDR2 SYGVNS. CDR3 DNA: TGTGCCAGCAGTGAGCCCGGTAACCAAGAGACCCAGTACTTC. Its protein product is CASSEPGNQETQYF.

This clonotype was seen a handful of times. This chain joins TRBV5-6 and TRBJ2-2, with D hard to call. Trimming took off 3 bases at V and 2 bases at J, with 5 bases between the two ends. Germline CDR1 and CDR2: SGHDT and YYEEEE. The CDR3 covers 13 residues. The DNA of the CDR3 is TGTGCCAGCAGCTCCCATAACACCGGGGAGCTGTTTTTT. It yields the protein CASSSHNTGELFF.

This clonotype was seen only a few times. The chain is built from TRBV11-2 and TRBJ2-1; no definite D call. V gave up 1 base and J gave up 9 bases, with 10 bases separating them. This CDR3 has 13 amino acids. The V gene's germline CDR1 is SGHAT and CDR2 FQNNGV. The CDR3 protein is CASSLASWSEQFF. The CDR3 nucleotides read TGTGCCAGCAGCTTAGCTTCATGGAGTGAGCAGTTCTTC.

This clonotype was counted between two and nine times. The chain carries TRBV29-1 and TRBJ1-5, with unresolved D. The CDR3 covers 13 residues. Germline-derived CDR1 and CDR2 are SQVTM and ANQGSEA. The germline V and J ends were trimmed by 4 bases and 3 bases, with 10 bases remaining between them. CDR3 in amino acids: CSVADGYNQPQHF. The CDR3 nucleotides are TGCAGCGTTGCCGACGGCTACAATCAGCCCCAGCATTTT.

This chain connects TRBV11-2 to TRBJ2-5, with 9 bases identical to TRBD2. V trimming: 3 bases; J trimming: 2 bases; junction bases outside the gene matches: 4. The germline V gene has CDR1 SGHAT and CDR2 FQNNGV. CDR3 length: 15 amino acids. The CDR3, as DNA: TGTGCCAGCAGCTTGCTAGCGGGGAGTCAAGAGACCCAGTACTTC. Protein product: CASSLLAGSQETQYF.

V usage is TRBV25-1 and J usage is TRBJ2-5; D is tentatively TRBD1 or TRBD2 (5 bases each). Germline CDR1 MGHDK, CDR2 SYGVNS. CDR3 size: 15 residues. V was shortened by 8 bases and J by 5 bases, with 21 bases between the two germline ends. In DNA, the CDR3 is TGTGCCAGCGGTCTGGGGCTCGGGGTCGGTGAGACCCAGTACTTC. The encoded protein is CASGLGLGVGETQYF.

The chain carries TRBV9 and TRBJ2-7; D remains unclear. There are 13 residues in the CDR3. Between the trimmed V and J ends, which lost 0 bases and 1 base, there was a span of 5 bases. Germline CDR1 and CDR2: SGDLS and YYNGEE. CDR3 nucleotides: TGTGCCAGCAGCGTAGACGATTCCTACGAGCAGTACTTC. Its translation is CASSVDDSYEQYF.

The chain uses TRBV25-1 and TRBJ1-1; 9 bases agree with TRBD1. V trimming: 8 bases; J trimming: 5 bases; junction bases outside the gene matches: 3. Germline assignment: CDR1 MGHDK and CDR2 SYGVNS. The CDR3 extends over 12 amino acids. DNA for the CDR3: TGTGCCAGCCGAGACAGGGGGACTGAAGCTTTCTTT. Residues: CASRDRGTEAFF.

V gene TRBV20-1 combines with J gene TRBJ2-1; D is tentatively TRBD1 or TRBD2 (6 bases each). The CDR3 is 13 residues long. V lost 5 bases to trimming and J lost 7 bases, with 15 bases between them. Germline CDR1 DFQATT, CDR2 SNEGSKA (reference sequence). The DNA of the CDR3 is TGCAGTGCTTCTGGGGGGCTGTCGAATGAGCAGTTCTTC. As protein: CSASGGLSNEQFF.

This clonotype was detected only a few times. The rearrangement joins TRBV2 to TRBJ1-5; D might be TRBD1 (5 bases). Germline-derived CDR1 and CDR2 are SNHLY and FYNNEI. Trimming pared 2 bases from V and 3 bases from J, leaving 8 bases between. The CDR3 spans 14 residues. The CDR3 protein is CASSERTTNQPQHF. The CDR3 bases are TGTGCCAGCAGTGAAAGGACAACCAATCAGCCCCAGCATTTT.

This clonotype occurred a few times. CDR3 sequence reads: CASSLAWDPYEQYV. The CDR3 DNA sequence: TGTGCCAGCAGCTTGGCGTGGGACCCCTACGAGCAGTACGTC. The V call is TRBV5-6, the J call TRBJ2-7; D may match TRBD1 or TRBD2 (5 bases each). V shed 0 bases and J shed 2 bases, with 9 bases lying between them. The germline V gene has CDR1 SGHDT and CDR2 YYEEEE. The CDR3 length is 14 residues.